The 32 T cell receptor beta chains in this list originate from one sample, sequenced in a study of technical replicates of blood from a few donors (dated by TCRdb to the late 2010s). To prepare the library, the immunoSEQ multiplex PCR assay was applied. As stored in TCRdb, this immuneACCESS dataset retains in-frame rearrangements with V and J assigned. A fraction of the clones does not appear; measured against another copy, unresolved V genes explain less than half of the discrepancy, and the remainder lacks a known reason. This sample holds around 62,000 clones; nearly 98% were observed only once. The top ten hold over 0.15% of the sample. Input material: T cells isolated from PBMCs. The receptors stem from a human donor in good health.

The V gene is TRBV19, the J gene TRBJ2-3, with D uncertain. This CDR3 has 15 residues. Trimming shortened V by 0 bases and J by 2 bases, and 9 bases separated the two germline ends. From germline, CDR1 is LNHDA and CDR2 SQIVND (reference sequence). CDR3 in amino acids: CASSIDQVPTDTQYF. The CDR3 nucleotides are TGTGCCAGTAGTATAGATCAGGTCCCCACAGATACGCAGTATTTT.

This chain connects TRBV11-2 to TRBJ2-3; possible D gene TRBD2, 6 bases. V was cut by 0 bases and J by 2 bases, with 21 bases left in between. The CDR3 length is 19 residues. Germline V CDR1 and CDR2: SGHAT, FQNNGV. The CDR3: CASSLEPRLVALDTDTQYF. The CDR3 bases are TGTGCCAGCAGCTTAGAACCCCGACTAGTCGCTTTGGACACAGATACGCAGTATTTT.

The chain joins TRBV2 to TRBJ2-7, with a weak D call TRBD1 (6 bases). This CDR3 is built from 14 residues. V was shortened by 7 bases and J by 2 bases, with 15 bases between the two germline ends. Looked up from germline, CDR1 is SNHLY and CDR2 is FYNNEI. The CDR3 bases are TGTGCCAGCAAATCCGGGACATCAGCCTACGAGCAGTACTTC. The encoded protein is CASKSGTSAYEQYF.

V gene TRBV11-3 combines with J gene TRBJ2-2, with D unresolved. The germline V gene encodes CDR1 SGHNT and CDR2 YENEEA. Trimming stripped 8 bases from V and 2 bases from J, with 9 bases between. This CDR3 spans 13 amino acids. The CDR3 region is CASSARNTGELFF. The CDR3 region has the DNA TGTGCCAGCTCTGCCAGAAACACCGGGGAGCTGTTTTTT.

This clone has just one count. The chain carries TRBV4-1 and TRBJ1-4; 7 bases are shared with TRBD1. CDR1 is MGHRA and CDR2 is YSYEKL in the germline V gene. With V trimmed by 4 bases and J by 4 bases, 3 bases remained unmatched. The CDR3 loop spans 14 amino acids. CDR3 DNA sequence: TGCGCCAGCAGCCTACGGGACAGTAATGAAAAACTGTTTTTT. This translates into CASSLRDSNEKLFF.

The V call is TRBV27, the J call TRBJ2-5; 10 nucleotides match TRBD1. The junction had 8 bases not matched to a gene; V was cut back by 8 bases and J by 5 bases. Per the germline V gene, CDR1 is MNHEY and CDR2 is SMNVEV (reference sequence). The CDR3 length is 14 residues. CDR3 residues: CASFPGTGVETQYF. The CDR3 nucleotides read TGTGCCAGCTTTCCCGGGACAGGGGTGGAGACCCAGTACTTC.

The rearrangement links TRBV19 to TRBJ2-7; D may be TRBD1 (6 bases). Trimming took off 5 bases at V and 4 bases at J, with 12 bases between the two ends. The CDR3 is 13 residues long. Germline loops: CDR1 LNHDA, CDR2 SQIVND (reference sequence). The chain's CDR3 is CASSLGQMYEQYF. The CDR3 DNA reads TGTGCCAGTAGTTTGGGACAAATGTACGAGCAGTACTTC.

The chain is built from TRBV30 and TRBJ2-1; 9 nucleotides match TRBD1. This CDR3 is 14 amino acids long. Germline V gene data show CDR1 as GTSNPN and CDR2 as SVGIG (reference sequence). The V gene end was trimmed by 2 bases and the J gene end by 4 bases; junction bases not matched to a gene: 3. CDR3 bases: TGTGCCTGGAGTAACAGGGGGCTGTACAATGAGCAGTTCTTC. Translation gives CAWSNRGLYNEQFF.

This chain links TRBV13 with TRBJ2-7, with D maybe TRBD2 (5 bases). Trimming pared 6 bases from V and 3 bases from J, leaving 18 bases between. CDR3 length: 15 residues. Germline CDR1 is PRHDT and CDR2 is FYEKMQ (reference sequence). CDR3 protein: CASSPGDRPNYEQYF. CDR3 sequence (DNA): TGTGCCAGCAGTCCCGGGGATAGACCGAACTACGAGCAGTACTTC.

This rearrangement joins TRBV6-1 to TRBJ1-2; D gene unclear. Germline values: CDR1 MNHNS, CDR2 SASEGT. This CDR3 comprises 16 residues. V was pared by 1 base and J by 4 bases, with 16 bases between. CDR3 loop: CASSEGGLEITYGYTF. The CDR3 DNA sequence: TGTGCCAGCAGTGAAGGCGGTCTGGAGATAACCTATGGCTACACCTTC.

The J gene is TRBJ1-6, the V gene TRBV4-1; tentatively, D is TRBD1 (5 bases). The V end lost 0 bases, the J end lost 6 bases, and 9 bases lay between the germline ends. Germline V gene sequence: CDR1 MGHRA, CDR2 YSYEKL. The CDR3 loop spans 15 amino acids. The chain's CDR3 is CASSQDRAPNSPLHF. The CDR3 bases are TGCGCCAGCAGCCAAGACAGGGCACCTAATTCACCCCTCCACTTT.

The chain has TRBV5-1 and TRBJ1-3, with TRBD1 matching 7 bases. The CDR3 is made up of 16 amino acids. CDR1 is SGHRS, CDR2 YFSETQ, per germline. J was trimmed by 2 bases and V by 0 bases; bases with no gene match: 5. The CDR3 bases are TGCGCCAGCAGCTTGGTGGGTACAGGGGCTGGAAACACCATATATTTT. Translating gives CASSLVGTGAGNTIYF.

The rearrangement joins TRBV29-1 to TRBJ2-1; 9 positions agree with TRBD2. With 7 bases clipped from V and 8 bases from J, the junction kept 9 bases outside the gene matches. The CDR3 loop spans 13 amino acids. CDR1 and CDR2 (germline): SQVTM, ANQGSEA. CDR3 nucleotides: TGCAGCGCCCATAGCGGGAGTCTGGATGAGCAGTTCTTC. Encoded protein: CSAHSGSLDEQFF.

This CDR3 reads CASSQEWGLGTAGANVLTF. In DNA, the CDR3 is TGCGCCAGCAGCCAAGAATGGGGCTTGGGTACAGCGGGGGCCAACGTCCTGACTTTC. The chain links TRBV4-1 to TRBJ2-6; a weak D match, TRBD1 (5 bases). Germline CDR1 and CDR2: MGHRA and YSYEKL. The germline V and J ends were trimmed by 0 bases and 4 bases, with 19 bases remaining between them. This CDR3 has 19 residues.

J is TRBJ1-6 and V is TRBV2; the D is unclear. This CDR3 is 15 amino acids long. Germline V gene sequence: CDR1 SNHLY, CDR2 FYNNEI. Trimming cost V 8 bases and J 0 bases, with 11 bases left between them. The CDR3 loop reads CASQRVSSYNSPLHF. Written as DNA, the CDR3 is TGTGCCAGCCAACGGGTGAGCTCCTATAATTCACCCCTCCACTTT.

Here the CDR3 DNA reads TGTGCCACCAGTAAAGAGGCTAGCGGGGGGCTGTTGGATACGCAGTATTTT. The encoded protein is CATSKEASGGLLDTQYF. The chain links TRBV15 to TRBJ2-3; the match to TRBD2 covers 11 bases. After removal of 6 bases from V and 6 bases from J, the junction contained 14 bases not matched to a gene. CDR1 and CDR2 from the germline V gene are LNHNV and YYDKDF (reference sequence). The CDR3 runs to 17 residues.

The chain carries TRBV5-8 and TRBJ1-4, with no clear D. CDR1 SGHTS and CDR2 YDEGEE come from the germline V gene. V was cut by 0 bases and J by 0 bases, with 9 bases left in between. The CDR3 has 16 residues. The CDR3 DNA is TGTGCCAGCAGCTTGGGCAGGACTCCAACTAATGAAAAACTGTTTTTT. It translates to CASSLGRTPTNEKLFF. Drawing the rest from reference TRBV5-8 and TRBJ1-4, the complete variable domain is EAGVTQSPTHLIKTRGQQATLRCSPISGHTSVYWYQQALGLGLQFLLWYDEGEERNRGNFPPRFSGRQFPNYSSELNVNALELEDSALYLCASSLGRTPTNEKLFFGSGTQLSVL.

For the CDR3, the DNA is TGTGCCAGCAACGAGAGGACTAGCGGGACTTCAGATACGCAGTATTTT. This gives the protein CASNERTSGTSDTQYF. The chain combines TRBV7-2 with TRBJ2-3; 12 nucleotides match TRBD2. J was trimmed by 4 bases and V by 7 bases; bases with no gene match: 9. Germline assignment: CDR1 SGHTA and CDR2 FQGNSA. This CDR3 spans 16 amino acids.

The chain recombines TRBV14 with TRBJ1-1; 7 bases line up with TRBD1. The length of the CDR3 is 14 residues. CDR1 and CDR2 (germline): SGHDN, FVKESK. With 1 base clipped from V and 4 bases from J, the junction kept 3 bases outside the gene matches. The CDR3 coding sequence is TGTGCCAGCAGCCAAGGCAGGGGGACCACTGAAGCTTTCTTT. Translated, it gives CASSQGRGTTEAFF.

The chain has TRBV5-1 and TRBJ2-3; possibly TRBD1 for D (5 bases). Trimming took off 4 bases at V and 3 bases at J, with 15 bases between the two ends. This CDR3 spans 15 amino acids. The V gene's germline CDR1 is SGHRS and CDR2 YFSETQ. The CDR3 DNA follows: TGCGCCAGCAGCCTTCAGGGTTTGGGGACAGATACGCAGTATTTT. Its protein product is CASSLQGLGTDTQYF.

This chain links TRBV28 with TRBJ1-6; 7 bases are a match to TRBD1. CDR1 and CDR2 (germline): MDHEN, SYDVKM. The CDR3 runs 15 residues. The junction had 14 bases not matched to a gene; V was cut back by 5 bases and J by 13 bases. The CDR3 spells CASSANHRDSSPLHF. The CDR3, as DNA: TGTGCCAGCAGTGCTAATCATCGGGACAGTTCGCCCCTCCACTTT. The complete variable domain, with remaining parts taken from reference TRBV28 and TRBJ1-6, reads DVKVTQSSRYLVKRTGEKVFLECVQDMDHENMFWYRQDPGLGLRLIYFSYDVKMKEKGDIPEGYSVSREKKERFSLILESASTNQTSMYLCASSANHRDSSPLHFGNGTRLTVT.

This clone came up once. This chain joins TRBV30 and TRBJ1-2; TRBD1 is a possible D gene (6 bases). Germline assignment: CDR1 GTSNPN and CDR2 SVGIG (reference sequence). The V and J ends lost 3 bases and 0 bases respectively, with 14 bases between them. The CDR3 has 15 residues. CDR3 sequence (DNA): TGTGCCTGGAGCGGGGTGCAGGGGACTAACTATGGCTACACCTTC. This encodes CAWSGVQGTNYGYTF.

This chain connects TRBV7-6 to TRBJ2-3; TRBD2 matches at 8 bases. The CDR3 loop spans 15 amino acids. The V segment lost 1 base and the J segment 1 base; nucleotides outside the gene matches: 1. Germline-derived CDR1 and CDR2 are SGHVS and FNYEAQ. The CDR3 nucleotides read TGTGCCAGCAGCTTAGACGGGGGGGGCACAGATACGCAGTATTTT. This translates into CASSLDGGGTDTQYF. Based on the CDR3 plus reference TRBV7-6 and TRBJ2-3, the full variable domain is GAGVSQSPRYKVTKRGQDVALRCDPISGHVSLYWYRQALGQGPEFLTYFNYEAQQDKSGLPNDRFSAERPEGSISTLTIQRTEQRDSAMYRCASSLDGGGTDTQYFGPGTRLTVL.

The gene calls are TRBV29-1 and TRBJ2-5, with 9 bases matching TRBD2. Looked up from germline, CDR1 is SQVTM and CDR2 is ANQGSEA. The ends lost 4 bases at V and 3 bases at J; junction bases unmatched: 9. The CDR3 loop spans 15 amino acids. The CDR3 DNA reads TGCAGCGTTGTAGATAGCGGGGGAATTAAAGAGACCCAGTACTTC. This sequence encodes CSVVDSGGIKETQYF. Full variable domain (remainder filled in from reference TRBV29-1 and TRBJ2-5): SAVISQKPSRDICQRGTSLTIQCQVDSQVTMMFWYRQQPGQSLTLIATANQGSEATYESGFVIDKFPISRPNLTFSTLTVSNMSPEDSSIYLCSVVDSGGIKETQYFGPGTRLLVL.

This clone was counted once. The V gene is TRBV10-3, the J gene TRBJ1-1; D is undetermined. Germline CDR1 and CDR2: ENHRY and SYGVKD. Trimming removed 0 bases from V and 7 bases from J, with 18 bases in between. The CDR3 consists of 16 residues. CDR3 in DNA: TGTGCCATCAGTGAGTCGGTGGTACAAGTGGAGGGTGAAGCTTTCTTT. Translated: CAISESVVQVEGEAFF.

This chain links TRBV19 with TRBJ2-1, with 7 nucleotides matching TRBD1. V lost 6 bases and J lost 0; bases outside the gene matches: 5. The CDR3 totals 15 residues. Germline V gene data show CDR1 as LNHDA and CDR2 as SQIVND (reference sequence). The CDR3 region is CASSTGEGSYNEQFF. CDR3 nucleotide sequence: TGTGCCAGTAGCACAGGGGAAGGCTCCTACAATGAGCAGTTCTTC. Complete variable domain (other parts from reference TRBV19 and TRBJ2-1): DGGITQSPKYLFRKEGQNVTLSCEQNLNHDAMYWYRQDPGQGLRLIYYSQIVNDFQKGDIAEGYSVSREKKESFPLTVTSAQKNPTAFYLCASSTGEGSYNEQFFGPGTRLTVL.

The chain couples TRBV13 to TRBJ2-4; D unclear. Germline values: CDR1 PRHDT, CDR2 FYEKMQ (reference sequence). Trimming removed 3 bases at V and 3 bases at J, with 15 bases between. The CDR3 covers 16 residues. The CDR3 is CASSLWVSRGKNIQYF. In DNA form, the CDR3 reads TGTGCCAGCAGCTTGTGGGTTAGCCGTGGCAAAAACATTCAGTACTTC.

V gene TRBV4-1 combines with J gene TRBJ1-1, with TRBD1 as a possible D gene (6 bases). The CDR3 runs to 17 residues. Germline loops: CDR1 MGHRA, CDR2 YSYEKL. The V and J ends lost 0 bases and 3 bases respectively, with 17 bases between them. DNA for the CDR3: TGCGCCAGCAGCCAAGAAATCCTCCCAACAGGGTACACTGAAGCTTTCTTT. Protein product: CASSQEILPTGYTEAFF.

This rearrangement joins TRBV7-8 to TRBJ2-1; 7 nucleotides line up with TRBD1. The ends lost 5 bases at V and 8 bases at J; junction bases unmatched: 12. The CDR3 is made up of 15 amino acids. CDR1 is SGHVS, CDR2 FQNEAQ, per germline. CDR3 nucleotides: TGTGCCAGCAGCCATGACAGGGCCACCCTCGATGAGCAGTTCTTC. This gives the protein CASSHDRATLDEQFF.

CDR3 DNA: TGTGCCAGCAGCGCCGGGACTAGCGGGAGGTCGAACACCGGGGAGCTGTTTTTT. Amino acids: CASSAGTSGRSNTGELFF. J is TRBJ2-2 and V is TRBV27, with 15 bases lining up with TRBD2. The CDR3 length is 18 residues. Germline V gives CDR1 MNHEY, CDR2 SMNVEV (reference sequence). V gave up 6 bases and J gave up 0 bases; unmatched junction bases: 5.

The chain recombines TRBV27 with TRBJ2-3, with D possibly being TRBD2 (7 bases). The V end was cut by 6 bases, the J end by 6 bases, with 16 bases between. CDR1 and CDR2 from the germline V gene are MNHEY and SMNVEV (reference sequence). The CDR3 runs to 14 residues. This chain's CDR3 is CASRGAGVSDTQYF. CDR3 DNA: TGTGCCAGCAGGGGGGCGGGGGTCTCCGATACGCAGTATTTT.

CDR3 coding DNA: TGTGCCAGCAGCCCTAGACGGAGAGTCTCCTACAATGAGCAGTTCTTC. As protein: CASSPRRRVSYNEQFF. This chain uses TRBV7-6 with TRBJ2-1, with D unresolved. This CDR3 has 16 amino acids. V was trimmed by 5 bases and J by 0 bases, leaving 14 bases between them. Germline CDR1 is SGHVS and CDR2 is FNYEAQ.